This T cell receptor beta chain was recorded in a study of shared clonotypes between healthy human individuals (dated by TCRdb to 2019 to 2021). Broadly, across the study: A few men and a couple of women, aged 18 to 49 years, made up the cohort. For each donor, CD4 naive and CD4 memory were each run on three plates, CD8 naive on two plates, and CD8 memory on one plate. Blood TCR repertoires of five healthy adults were deeply sequenced to estimate repertoire size and the extent of clonotype sharing between individuals. To increase sequencing depth and limit assay-specific biases, TCR repertoire library preparation and sequencing were carried out by different laboratories using diverse techniques. Each donor's leukapheresis produced roughly between roughly 0.94 and 9.5 billion PBMCs.

The germline V gene sets CDR1 to SGHRS and CDR2 to YFSETQ. Trimming at the junction amounts to 4 bases on V and 0 bases on J, and the germline ends lie 13 bases apart. The CDR3 goes from the cysteine to the phenylalanine over 16 residues. Only CDR3 DNA remains: 48 bases, in frame from the first base. The donors were healthy, HIV-negative adults who had no recently reported acute infections or vaccinations. Every donor was a Caucasian adult living in Nashville, Tennessee, USA. Magnetic negative selection was used to enrich CD4+ T cells, after which naive cells were positively selected on CD45RA and the negative fraction became the memory subset. After blood collection by leukapheresis, PBMCs were isolated using Ficoll-Histopaque density gradient centrifugation and then cryopreserved in the vapor phase of liquid nitrogen. Analytical flow cytometry was used to check the purity and quantity of every magnetically sorted T cell population. Genomic DNA was isolated from every sorted fraction and measured by UV absorbance on a Nanodrop 2000c.

With regard to this clone: Its recognized antigen is unknown. The sample holds no much larger clone one base away, and base qualities are not on file.

The research as a whole found: Sampling was restricted to blood, and TCR repertoires in tissue are likely to differ from TCR repertoires in blood. Based on pairwise subsampling, the degree of clonotype sharing among donors was expected to be affected by sequencing depth. Naive subsets generally had larger estimated clonotype richness than memory subsets did. Around 5% of naive CD4, 3.5% of naive CD8, approximately 2.2% of memory CD4, and around 0.42% of memory CD8 clonotypes were shared across a few donors. Because the study included a small number of donors, the genetic and exposure-history diversity represented was limited. Higher generation probabilities were observed for clonotypes shared by all four sorted-subset donors than for non-shared clonotypes. Even with the large sequencing depth, rarefaction of the sorted-subset datasets indicated that sequencing was incomplete.

Using the deep immunoSEQ assay, multiplex PCR amplified TCR CDR3 regions from genomic DNA. For each cell subset, the extracted genomic DNA was distributed evenly across all wells of several immunoSEQ 96-well plates, and each plate served as one replicate. Each replicate PCR for sorted subsets received around 200 ng genomic DNA, equal to some 32,000 T cell genomes. Purified libraries were quantified with a Qubit 3.0 fluorometer, sized on a Bioanalyzer 2100, and re-quantified with the KAPA Library Quantification kit. A separate single-read 150-cycle Illumina NextSeq 550 flow cell was used to sequence each immunoSEQ 96-well plate. As for the original processing: Because only junctional sequences without quality scores were contained in the immunoSEQ output, filtering matching that applied to full-length reads could not be performed. To assign V/J genes and CDR3, sequences were annotated against IMGT germline references using PyIR, a Python wrapper for IgBLAST v1.9. Reads were removed for weak V/J assignments (E-value above 1e-6), missing CDR3, stop codons, out-of-frame junctions, or ambiguous translated residues. A V3J clonotype was defined by an identical inferred V gene, J gene, and CDR3 amino acid sequence. Percentage overlap between repertoires was calculated by dividing the number of shared unique clonotypes by the size of the smaller repertoire. Three approaches were used to assess repertoire richness: RTK rarefaction, the Chao1 estimator, and Recon v2.1 estimates of unobserved clonotypes. OLGA was used to compute generation probabilities for all TCRbeta clonotypes that the gDNA method yielded from a handful of donors. This immuneACCESS table, as held by TCRdb, lists in-frame sequences with V and J called but not all clones. Of the missing ones, under half trace to an unresolved V gene in checked studies; the others have no known cause. V and J calls and clone size are copied from that table; D and trimming were computed from the DNA. Across this sample there are 2 million to 2.5 million clones, with just under 95% seen only once. Approximately 0.41% of the sample goes to the ten largest clones.

The rearranged segments are TRBV5-1 and TRBJ2-2; TRBD2 could be the D gene, as 5 bases match. The sample taken for sequencing was naive CD4+ T cells from PBMCs. The cell subset or site label, as the study defines it: CD45RA+ positively selected. The source of this sequence is a man aged 18 to 29 in good health. Some clones in this sample may be carry-over from other donors' samples. The CDR3 protein: CASSPLAAANTGELFF. The nucleotide sequence reads as follows: TGCGCCAGCAGCCCCCTAGCAGCCGCGAACACCGGGGAGCTGTTTTTT.